This is a list of T cell receptor beta chains from one sample in a study of blood T cell repertoires in COVID-19. Only in-frame clones appear in the TCRdb table, and some are missing; sequencing was by immunoSEQ multiplex PCR. Among under 250,000 clones, just under 85% were seen once, and the ten largest hold roughly 4%. Sequencing was done on a sample of peripheral blood. The receptors here all came from a man aged 50-59 years with acute or convalescent COVID-19. Each CDR3 is given with its conserved first and last residue.

V	J	CDR3
TRBV15	TRBJ1-1	CATSRPTGLNTEAFF
TRBV2	TRBJ2-7	CASMQGSYEQYF
TRBV6-5	TRBJ2-5	CASSYTKTYGETQYF
TRBV18	TRBJ2-1	CASSPQDNEQFF
TRBV19	TRBJ1-5	CASSMASGQQPYQPQHF
TRBV7-3	TRBJ1-2	CASSRLGSRDGYTF
TRBV19	TRBJ1-1	CASRTRTGWTEAFF
TRBV5-3	TRBJ1-4	CARSFLTGVSTNEKLFF
TRBV7-3	TRBJ2-2	CASSARLTGELFF
TRBV7-6	TRBJ2-7	CASSQSGTGGYEQYF
TRBV4-2	TRBJ2-1	CASSQQGQSSYNEQFF
TRBV7-2	TRBJ1-5	CASSSPGGITNQPQHF
TRBV7-3	TRBJ2-1	CASSRTSYNEQFF
TRBV4-1	TRBJ1-4	CASSRGGARGIWEKLFF
TRBV6-5	TRBJ2-7	CASSYSPGQGWEQYF
TRBV6-6	TRBJ2-1	CASSYSHRGNEQFF
TRBV18	TRBJ2-7	CASSPVTSVSYEQYF
TRBV7-9	TRBJ1-1	CASRAQMNTEAFF
TRBV10-2	TRBJ2-7	CASSEAPEPGLRQYF
TRBV3-1/TRBV3-2	TRBJ2-6	CASSLGQPFSGANVLTF
TRBV7-9	TRBJ2-5	CASSLGRGQQETQYF
TRBV30	TRBJ2-2	CAWRVRDRYTGELFF
TRBV2	TRBJ2-1	CASSEWGDRSGGLYNEQFF
TRBV6-5	TRBJ1-1	CASKRGQGGTEAFF
TRBV19	TRBJ1-2	CASGRQGLYGYTF
TRBV27	TRBJ1-2	CASSLSGLGQGYGYTF
TRBV28	TRBJ2-7	CASSGPGQGFEQYF
TRBV12-5	TRBJ2-1	CASGKGEWGNEQFF
TRBV19	TRBJ2-7	CASSRTGLDTYEQYF
TRBV9	TRBJ2-3	CASSVDRPSTDTQYF
TRBV20-1	TRBJ1-5	CSASSRVRSNQPQHF
TRBV25-1	TRBJ2-2	CASRERLAGTGELFF
TRBV7-9	TRBJ2-6	CASSSLGTGANVLTF
TRBV5-8	TRBJ2-3	CASSLGQGVLDTQYF
TRBV5-1	TRBJ2-3	CASSLGVAGGRTDTQYF
TRBV3-1/TRBV3-2	TRBJ1-5	CASSSQADQPQHF
TRBV19	TRBJ1-2	CATRDRGTYGYTF
TRBV9	TRBJ2-7	CASSVVGVGPSSEQYF
TRBV5-5	TRBJ2-5	CASSLRSSDYQETQYF
TRBV6-1	TRBJ2-7	CASSEWAQGGAYEQYF
TRBV7-9	TRBJ2-1	CASPWANEQFF
TRBV6-5	TRBJ1-2	CASSYVRTGGGYGYTF
TRBV7-9	TRBJ1-1	CASSSWNTEAFF
TRBV19	TRBJ1-5	CASSIPLTNQPQHF
TRBV7-9	TRBJ1-1	CASSPPTGLDTEAFF
TRBV14	TRBJ2-5	CASSHAPGLALETQYF
TRBV4-1	TRBJ2-3	CASSQTGGRDTQYF
TRBV5-5	TRBJ1-2	CASSYQGSFRGTYGYTF
TRBV10-1	TRBJ2-5	CASSESWAQETQYF
TRBV7-6	TRBJ1-1	CASSSSGPLTGEAFF
TRBV28	TRBJ1-1	CASSLTRGDTEAFF
TRBV9	TRBJ2-1	CASSVGGRTYNEQFF